This T cell receptor beta chain derives from a study of T cell responses to AZD1222 COVID-19 vaccine. Clones were read by immunoSEQ multiplex PCR, and TCRdb kept only the in-frame ones, dropping some. In the table there are more than 85,000 clones, about 90% of which are singletons. The V end was cut by 5 bases, the J end by 7 bases, with 15 bases between. The CDR3 has 14 residues. CDR1 is LNHDA, CDR2 SQIVND, per germline (reference sequence). The chain is built from TRBV19 and TRBJ2-1; the D is unclear. The input for sequencing was peripheral blood, taken 28 days after the second AZD1222 dose. The sequence was obtained from an adult who received the AZD1222 COVID-19 vaccine. The CDR3 DNA follows: TGTGCCAGTAGTCTGACTGACCGGATTAATGAGCAGTTCTTC. Amino acids: CASSLTDRINEQFF.